These T cell receptor beta chains were read from a single sample in a study of identical twins. TCRdb reanalysed the 5' RACE reads using MiXCR and keeps one entry per CDR3 protein. This sample has some 300,000 distinct CDR3 sequences; about 12% occur once, and the top ten carry 7.2%. The same data also went into a second study, on yellow fever vaccine responses in identical twins.

The sequenced material came from CD8+ T cells sorted from blood. These receptors were collected from a woman in her late teens or twenties in good health. CDR3s include the opening cysteine and the closing phenylalanine or tryptophan. D genes are given only for firm matches. Only part of the rows carry a size: once, few, many, or a class if the clone is expanded.

NA,TRBD2,TRBV6-1,TRBJ2-5,TGTGCCAGCAGTACCCACGGAGCGGGGGTTCTGGAGACCCAGTACTTC,CASSTHGAGVLETQYF
NA,NA,TRBV5-1,TRBJ2-3,TGCGCCAGCAGCTTGGATGGGCCTCGATCCGCCACAGATACGCAGTATTTT,CASSLDGPRSATDTQYF
many,NA,TRBV5-5,TRBJ1-2,TGTGCCAGCAGCCCCAACCACAGGGACCTCCGGGATGGCTACACCTTC,CASSPNHRDLRDGYTF
few,NA,TRBV29-1,TRBJ2-2,TGCAGCGTCGATCGGGGCGGGACGAACACCGGGGAGCTGTTTTTT,CSVDRGGTNTGELFF
few,NA,TRBV20-1,TRBJ2-1,TGCAGTGCTGAGTCCGGGACCGGTAATGAGCAGTTCTTC,CSAESGTGNEQFF
NA,TRBD2,TRBV11-2,TRBJ2-3,TGTGCCAGCAGCTCGAGGACTAGCGGGAGCATAAAGGGCACAGATACGCAGTATTTT,CASSSRTSGSIKGTDTQYF
NA,TRBD2,TRBV7-2,TRBJ2-3,TGTGCCAGCAGCCCAGAGGTCGGTCTAGCGGCCACAGATACGCAGTATTTT,CASSPEVGLAATDTQYF
NA,NA,TRBV5-6,TRBJ2-2,TGTGCCAGCAGCTTGGTGCGGGCCGGGGAGCTGTTTTTT,CASSLVRAGELFF
many,TRBD2,TRBV12-3/TRBV12-4,TRBJ2-2,TGTGCCAGCAGTCTTCTAGCGGGAGACACCGGGGAGCTGTTTTTT,CASSLLAGDTGELFF
few,NA,TRBV29-1,TRBJ2-2,TGCAGCGTTGAAAAAGGACAGACCGGGGAGCTGTTTTTT,CSVEKGQTGELFF
NA,NA,TRBV10-2,TRBJ2-5,TGCGCCAGCAGTAGGTTCCGGACAGTGTTGAAAGAGACCCAGTACTTC,CASSRFRTVLKETQYF
NA,TRBD1,TRBV18,TRBJ2-1,TGTGCCAGCTCACTACCGGGACAGGGGATCGATGAGCAGTTCTTC,CASSLPGQGIDEQFF
many,NA,TRBV4-2,TRBJ2-7,TGTGCCAGCAGCCAAGACTACCCGACCGACTCCTACGAGCAGTACTTC,CASSQDYPTDSYEQYF